The rows below give T cell receptor beta chains drawn from one sample of a study of blood T cell repertoires in COVID-19. This table comes from immunoSEQ multiplex PCR, and its TCRdb copy is limited to in-frame clones, with some not included. In the table there are under 60,000 clones, roughly 90% of which are singletons. The specimen sequenced was peripheral blood. The receptors come from a human donor in a cohort sampled during active COVID-19. The CDR3 runs from the conserved cysteine through the conserved F or W. A D gene is named only where the DNA matches it firmly. The size entry is marked missing in some rows and otherwise reads once, few, many or a size class.

clone size	D gene	V gene	J gene	CDR3 protein	CDR3 DNA
NA	NA	TRBV7-2	TRBJ1-2	CASSFSQLNYGYTF	TGTGCCAGCAGCTTTTCACAGCTTAACTATGGCTACACCTTC
NA	NA	TRBV4-1	TRBJ1-2	CASSQATENYGYTF	TGCGCCAGCAGCCAAGCGACAGAAAACTATGGCTACACCTTC
NA	TRBD1	TRBV5-1	TRBJ1-2	CASSWTGNYGYTF	TGCGCCAGCAGCTGGACAGGGAACTATGGCTACACCTTC
NA	NA	TRBV6-6	TRBJ1-1	CASTQPGAQGEAFF	TGTGCCAGCACTCAACCGGGAGCTCAGGGTGAAGCTTTCTTT
NA	TRBD2	TRBV28	TRBJ2-5	CASSVGLAEQETQYF	TGTGCCAGCAGTGTGGGACTAGCGGAACAAGAGACCCAGTACTTC
NA	TRBD2	TRBV9	TRBJ2-3	CASSVGGSGGTDTQYF	TGTGCCAGCAGCGTAGGAGGAAGCGGGGGCACAGATACGCAGTATTTT
NA	NA	TRBV5-4	TRBJ1-1	CASSLLDRMNTEAFF	TGTGCCAGCAGCTTGTTGGACAGAATGAACACTGAAGCTTTCTTT
NA	NA	TRBV4-2	TRBJ2-6	CASSQGVGATISGANVLTF	TGTGCCAGCAGCCAAGGTGTTGGGGCAACGATTTCTGGGGCCAACGTCCTGACTTTC
once	NA	TRBV6-5	TRBJ1-2	CASTTGSTNYGYTF	TGTGCCAGCACTACAGGTTCGACTAACTATGGCTACACCTTC
few	TRBD1	TRBV19	TRBJ2-6	CASSINRGVSGANVLTF	TGTGCCAGTAGTATCAACAGGGGCGTCTCTGGGGCCAACGTCCTGACTTTC
NA	NA	TRBV29-1	TRBJ1-5	CSATVGNQPQHF	TGCAGCGCGACAGTCGGCAATCAGCCCCAGCATTTT
NA	TRBD1	TRBV27	TRBJ2-5	CASSLLPGQGLETQYF	TGTGCCAGCAGCCTCCTTCCGGGACAGGGCTTAGAGACCCAGTACTTC